Below are 18 T cell receptor beta chains sequenced from a single sample in a study of shared clonotypes between healthy human individuals. Data came from immunoSEQ multiplex PCR; TCRdb stores just in-frame clones and leaves some out. The repertoire holds around 1.9 million clones, with about 93% as singletons. CD45RO-negative cells were positively selected for CCR7, leaving out terminally differentiated effector memory CD45RA+ cells. Sample: naive CD8+ T cells from PBMCs. The receptors come from a man aged 18 to 29 in good health. Some clones in this sample may be carry-over from other donors' samples.

The rearrangement links TRBV27 to TRBJ1-1; D remains unclear. The V end lost 1 base, the J end lost 5 bases, and 8 bases lay between the germline ends. This CDR3 is 13 amino acids long. Germline CDR1 is MNHEY and CDR2 is SMNVEV (reference sequence). Here the CDR3 reads CASSLYSGTEAFF. In nucleotides, the CDR3 is TGTGCCAGCAGTTTATATTCGGGGACTGAAGCTTTCTTT.

This chain links TRBV5-1 with TRBJ2-1; TRBD2 aligns across 10 bases. Trimming removed 4 bases from V and 8 bases from J; junction bases left unmatched: 9. The V gene's germline CDR1 is SGHRS and CDR2 YFSETQ. CDR3 length equals 15 residues. CDR3 region: CASSQEREGRDEQFF. DNA of the CDR3: TGCGCCAGCAGCCAAGAGCGGGAGGGCCGGGATGAGCAGTTCTTC.

The chain is built from TRBV13 and TRBJ1-2, with D hard to call. V lost 4 bases and J lost 3, with 9 bases in between. The CDR3 sequence is 13 residues long. The germline CDR1 and CDR2 sequences are PRHDT and FYEKMQ (reference sequence). As DNA, the CDR3 is TGTGCCAGCAGCTCCCCAAGCCACTATGGCTACACCTTC. Protein product: CASSSPSHYGYTF.

The chain carries TRBV6-1 and TRBJ1-1; 10 bases map to TRBD1. Germline V lookup: CDR1 MNHNS, CDR2 SASEGT. The CDR3 has 15 residues. V was pared by 5 bases and J by 4 bases, with 7 bases of the junction left unmatched. The CDR3 is CASSRTGGDFTEAFF. The CDR3 bases are TGTGCCAGCAGTCGGACAGGGGGAGATTTCACTGAAGCTTTCTTT.

This rearrangement joins TRBV28 to TRBJ2-1, with 7 bases identical to TRBD1. Germline values: CDR1 MDHEN, CDR2 SYDVKM. The CDR3 spans 19 residues. V trimming: 5 bases; J trimming: 1 base; junction bases outside the gene matches: 17. CDR3 in amino acids: CASSTPSRRQGPSYNEQFF. As DNA, the CDR3 is TGTGCCAGCAGTACCCCCAGCCGGCGACAGGGCCCGTCCTACAATGAGCAGTTCTTC.

The chain uses TRBV6-4 and TRBJ2-2, with unresolved D. Trimming pared 6 bases from V and 5 bases from J, leaving 7 bases between. Germline values: CDR1 MRHNA, CDR2 SNTAGT. This CDR3 comprises 12 residues. CDR3: CASRGETGELFF. CDR3 nucleotides: TGTGCCAGCAGGGGCGAAACCGGGGAGCTGTTTTTT.

The chain recombines TRBV2 with TRBJ2-7; maybe TRBD1 (5 bases). V was shortened by 3 bases and J by 4 bases, with 10 bases between the two germline ends. CDR1 and CDR2 (germline): SNHLY, FYNNEI. The length of the CDR3 is 13 residues. This CDR3 is CASSDRANYEQYF. CDR3 sequence (DNA): TGTGCCAGCAGTGACAGGGCGAATTACGAGCAGTACTTC.

Here the CDR3 DNA reads TGTGCCAGCAGTGAAGGGACGAGAGTCCTCTACGAGCAGTACTTC. Translation gives CASSEGTRVLYEQYF. The chain couples TRBV6-1 to TRBJ2-7; D unclear. CDR3 length: 15 amino acids. The germline V gene encodes CDR1 MNHNS and CDR2 SASEGT. Trimming left V 1 base short and J 3 bases short, with 13 bases between.

V is TRBV19 and J is TRBJ2-1; 7 positions match TRBD1. V lost 5 bases and J lost 2; bases outside the gene matches: 9. The CDR3 contains 16 residues. Looked up from germline, CDR1 is LNHDA and CDR2 is SQIVND (reference sequence). The CDR3 region has the DNA TGTGCCAGTAGTTCGGTCGGACAGGTGGCCTACAATGAGCAGTTCTTC. This sequence encodes CASSSVGQVAYNEQFF.

The chain combines TRBV9 with TRBJ2-7; TRBD2 matches at 10 bases. This CDR3 has 16 amino acids. V dropped 0 bases and J dropped 5; count of bases not matched to a gene: 8. Germline V lookup: CDR1 SGDLS, CDR2 YYNGEE. The CDR3, as DNA: TGTGCCAGCAGCGTAGGTCTAGCGGGGGTGTCGAACGAGCAGTACTTC. Its translation is CASSVGLAGVSNEQYF.

J is TRBJ1-2 and V is TRBV25-1; possible D gene TRBD1, 5 bases. The germline V gene encodes CDR1 MGHDK and CDR2 SYGVNS. V lost 8 bases and J lost 4, with 11 bases in between. CDR3 length: 12 amino acids. The CDR3 protein is CASDSGGYGYTF. CDR3 coding DNA: TGTGCCAGCGACAGCGGAGGCTATGGCTACACCTTC.

The chain couples TRBV27 to TRBJ1-2; TRBD1 aligns across 10 bases. This CDR3 is built from 15 residues. V dropped 5 bases and J dropped 3; count of bases not matched to a gene: 6. Germline CDR1 and CDR2: MNHEY and SMNVEV (reference sequence). CDR3 sequence (DNA): TGTGCCAGCAGTCAAGACAGGGGGCTCTACTATGGCTACACCTTC. The encoded protein is CASSQDRGLYYGYTF.

On this clone itself: A read error may account for a junction end that differs from germline. This chain joins TRBV30 and TRBJ2-7; perhaps TRBD1 as D (6 bases). This CDR3 is 13 amino acids long. CDR1 and CDR2 from the germline V gene are GTSNPN and SVGIG (reference sequence). The CDR3 is CVWSRGSLGEQYF. In nucleotides, the CDR3 is TGTGTCTGGAGTAGGGGGAGCCTCGGGGAGCAGTACTTC.

The V call is TRBV30, the J call TRBJ2-5; 8 positions match TRBD2. CDR1 is GTSNPN and CDR2 is SVGIG in the germline V gene (reference sequence). The CDR3 has 15 amino acids. J lost 9 bases, V lost 0 bases, and 12 bases had no gene match. CDR3 loop: CAWSVQREPAWAQYF. The DNA for the CDR3 is TGTGCCTGGAGTGTACAGCGGGAGCCAGCATGGGCCCAGTACTTC.

The CDR3 bases are TGTGCCAGCAGTTTGCGGAGCCCTAACTATGGCTACACCTTC. Protein: CASSLRSPNYGYTF. The chain links TRBV28 to TRBJ1-2; no definite D call. V was shortened by 3 bases and J by 0 bases, with 8 bases between the two germline ends. The CDR3 totals 14 residues. CDR1 MDHEN and CDR2 SYDVKM come from the germline V gene.

The chain has TRBV5-1 and TRBJ2-7, with 10 bases that match TRBD2. Losses at the gene ends were 0 bases for V and 4 bases for J; bases not matched to a gene: 7. The CDR3 has 16 residues. Looked up from germline, CDR1 is SGHRS and CDR2 is YFSETQ. The DNA for the CDR3 is TGCGCCAGCAGCTTGGATTATGGGACTAGCGCTTACGAGCAGTACTTC. Encoded protein: CASSLDYGTSAYEQYF. The variable domain in full, with the rest retrieved from reference TRBV5-1 and TRBJ2-7, is KAGVTQTPRYLIKTRGQQVTLSCSPISGHRSVSWYQQTPGQGLQFLFEYFSETQRNKGNFPGRFSGRQFSNSRSEMNVSTLELGDSALYLCASSLDYGTSAYEQYFGPGTRLTVT.

V is TRBV27 and J is TRBJ2-5; TRBD1 is a possible D gene (5 bases). The V and J ends lost 9 bases and 4 bases respectively, with 21 bases between them. The germline V gene has CDR1 MNHEY and CDR2 SMNVEV (reference sequence). The CDR3 extends over 15 amino acids. CDR3 bases: TGTGCCAGTAGATTCAGCAGGGCTGCGTTAGAGACCCAGTACTTC. This codes for CASRFSRAALETQYF.

The chain employs TRBV28 and TRBJ2-2; weak D call: TRBD1 (5 bases). This CDR3 has 14 residues. Deletions cut 2 bases from V and 4 bases from J, with 8 bases between. The V gene's germline CDR1 is MDHEN and CDR2 SYDVKM. The CDR3 here is CASSLTGPTGELFF. In nucleotides, the CDR3 is TGTGCCAGCAGTTTAACAGGACCCACCGGGGAGCTGTTTTTT.